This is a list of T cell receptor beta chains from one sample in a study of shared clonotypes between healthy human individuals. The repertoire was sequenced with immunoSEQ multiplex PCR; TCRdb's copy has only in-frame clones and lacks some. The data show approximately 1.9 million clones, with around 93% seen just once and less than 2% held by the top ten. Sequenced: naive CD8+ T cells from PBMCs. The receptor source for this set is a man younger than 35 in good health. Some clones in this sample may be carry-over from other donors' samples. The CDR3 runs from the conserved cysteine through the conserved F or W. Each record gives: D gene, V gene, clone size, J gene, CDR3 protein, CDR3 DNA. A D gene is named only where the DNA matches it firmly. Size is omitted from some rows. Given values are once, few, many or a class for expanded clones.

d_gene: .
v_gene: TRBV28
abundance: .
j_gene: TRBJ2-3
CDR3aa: CASSFSSADTQYF
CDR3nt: TGTGCCAGCAGTTTTTCTTCGGCAGATACGCAGTATTTT

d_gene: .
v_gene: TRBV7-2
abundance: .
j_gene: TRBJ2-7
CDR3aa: CASSLDRTYEQYF
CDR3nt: TGTGCCAGCAGCTTGGACAGAACCTACGAGCAGTACTTC

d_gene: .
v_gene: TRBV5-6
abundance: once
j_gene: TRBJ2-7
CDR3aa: CASSLAHISYEQYF
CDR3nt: TGTGCCAGCAGCTTGGCCCACATCTCCTACGAGCAGTACTTC

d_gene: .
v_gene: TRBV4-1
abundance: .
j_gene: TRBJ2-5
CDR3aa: CASSQDLLGAVQKETQYF
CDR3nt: TGCGCCAGCAGCCAAGATCTTCTGGGGGCAGTTCAAAAAGAGACCCAGTACTTC

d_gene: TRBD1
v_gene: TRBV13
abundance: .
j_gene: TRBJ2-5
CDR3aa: CASSLVGTEQETQYF
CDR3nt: TGTGCCAGCAGCTTAGTTGGGACAGAGCAAGAGACCCAGTACTTC

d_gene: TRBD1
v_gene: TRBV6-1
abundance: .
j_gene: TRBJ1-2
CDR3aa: CASSEWTGGTYGYTF
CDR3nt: TGTGCCAGCAGTGAATGGACAGGGGGTACCTATGGCTACACCTTC

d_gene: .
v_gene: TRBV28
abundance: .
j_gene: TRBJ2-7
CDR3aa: CASRPEIAAAYEQYF
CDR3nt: TGTGCCAGCAGACCTGAGATTGCCGCTGCCTACGAGCAGTACTTC

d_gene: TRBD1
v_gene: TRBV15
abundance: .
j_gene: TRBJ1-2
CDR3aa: CATSDRVGYGYTF
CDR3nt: TGTGCCACATCCGACAGGGTTGGCTATGGCTACACCTTC

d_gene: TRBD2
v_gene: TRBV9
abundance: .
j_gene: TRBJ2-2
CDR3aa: CASSVEGGLAHTGELFF
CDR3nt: TGTGCCAGCAGCGTAGAGGGGGGACTAGCGCACACCGGGGAGCTGTTTTTT

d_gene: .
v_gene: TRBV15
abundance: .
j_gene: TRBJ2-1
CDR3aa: CATSRAGGRDNEQFF
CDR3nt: TGTGCCACCAGCAGGGCCGGAGGCAGGGACAATGAGCAGTTCTTC

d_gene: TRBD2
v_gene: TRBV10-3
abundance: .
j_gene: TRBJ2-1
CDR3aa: CAISESTSGRLGNEQFF
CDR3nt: TGTGCCATCAGTGAGTCCACTAGCGGGAGGTTGGGGAATGAGCAGTTCTTC

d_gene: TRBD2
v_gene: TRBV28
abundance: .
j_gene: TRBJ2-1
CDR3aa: CASNLPTSGSSHEQFF
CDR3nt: TGTGCCAGCAATCTCCCCACTAGCGGGAGTTCCCATGAGCAGTTCTTC

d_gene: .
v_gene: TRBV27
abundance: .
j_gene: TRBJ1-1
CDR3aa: CASSLRGAGSEAFF
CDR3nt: TGTGCCAGCAGTTTACGAGGAGCAGGGAGTGAAGCTTTCTTT

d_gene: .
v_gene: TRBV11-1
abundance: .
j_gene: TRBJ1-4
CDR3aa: CASSPDGTKPTAASEKLFF
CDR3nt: TGTGCCAGCAGCCCAGACGGGACCAAACCCACAGCGGCTAGTGAAAAACTGTTTTTT